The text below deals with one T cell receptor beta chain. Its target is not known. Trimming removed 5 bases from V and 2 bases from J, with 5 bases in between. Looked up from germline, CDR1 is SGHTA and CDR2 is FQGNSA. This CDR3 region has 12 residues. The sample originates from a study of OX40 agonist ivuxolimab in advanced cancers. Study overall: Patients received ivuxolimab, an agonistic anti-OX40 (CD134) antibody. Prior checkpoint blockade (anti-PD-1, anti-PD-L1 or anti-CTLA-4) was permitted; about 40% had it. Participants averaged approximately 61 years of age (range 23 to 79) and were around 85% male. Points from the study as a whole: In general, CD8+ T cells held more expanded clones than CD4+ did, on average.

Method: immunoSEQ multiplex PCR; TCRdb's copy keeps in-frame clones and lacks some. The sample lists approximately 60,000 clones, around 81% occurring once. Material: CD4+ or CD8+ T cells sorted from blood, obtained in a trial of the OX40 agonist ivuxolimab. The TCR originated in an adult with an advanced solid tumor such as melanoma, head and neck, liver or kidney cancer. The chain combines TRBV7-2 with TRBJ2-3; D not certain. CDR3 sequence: CASSGTTDTQYF. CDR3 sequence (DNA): TGTGCCAGCAGCGGTACCACAGATACGCAGTATTTT. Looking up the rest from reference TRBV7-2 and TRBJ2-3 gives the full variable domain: GAGVSQSPSNKVTEKGKDVELRCDPISGHTALYWYRQSLGQGLEFLIYFQGNSAPDKSGLPSDRFSAERTGGSVSTLTIQRTQQEDSAVYLCASSGTTDTQYFGPGTRLTVL.